One and the same sample provided the 2 T cell receptor beta chains below, sequenced in a study of Graves' ophthalmopathy and Graves' hyperthyroidism. As the template, RNA transcripts were used to amplify TCR beta CDR3 regions. The library came from an HTBI-primed first-round RT-PCR and a second-round multiplex PCR. Each CDR3 protein gets one entry after TCRdb re-called the multiplex PCR reads with MiXCR. The table has about 370,000 distinct CDR3 sequences, roughly 18% seen once; the top ten hold about 1.4%. Material: peripheral blood. The receptors were sampled from a woman aged 18 to 35 with Graves' ophthalmopathy.

This clonotype was detected ten times or more. This chain joins TRBV27 and TRBJ1-5, with unresolved D. Deletions cut 6 bases from V and 6 bases from J, with 18 bases between. Germline CDR1 MNHEY, CDR2 SMNVEV (reference sequence). This CDR3 is built from 15 residues. CDR3 DNA sequence: TGTGCCAGCAGCCAGACCCCAGCAATAAGTCAGCCCCAGCATTTT. Translating gives CASSQTPAISQPQHF.

The V and J genes are TRBV2 and TRBJ1-5; 9 nucleotides align to TRBD1. The V segment lost 6 bases and the J segment 6 bases; nucleotides outside the gene matches: 6. The CDR3 contains 14 residues. CDR1 is SNHLY and CDR2 is FYNNEI in the germline V gene. Here the CDR3 DNA reads TGTGCCAGCAGCAGGACAGGGGTATCTCAGCCCCAGCATTTT. This sequence encodes CASSRTGVSQPQHF.